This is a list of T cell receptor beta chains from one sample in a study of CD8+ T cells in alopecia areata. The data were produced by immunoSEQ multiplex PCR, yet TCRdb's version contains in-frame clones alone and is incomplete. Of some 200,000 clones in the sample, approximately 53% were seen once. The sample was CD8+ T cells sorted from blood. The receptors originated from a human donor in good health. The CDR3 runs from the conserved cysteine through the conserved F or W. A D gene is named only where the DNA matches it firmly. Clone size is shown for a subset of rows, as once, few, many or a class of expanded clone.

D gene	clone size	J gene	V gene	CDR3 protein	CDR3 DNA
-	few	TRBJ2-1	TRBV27	CASSLGGHEQFF	TGTGCCAGCAGTTTAGGGGGGCATGAGCAGTTCTTC
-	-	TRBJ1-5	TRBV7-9	CASSSSSPGVPQHF	TGTGCCAGCTCCTCTTCAAGCCCGGGGGTGCCCCAGCATTTT
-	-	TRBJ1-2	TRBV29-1	CSVEEGGAGYTF	TGCAGCGTTGAAGAGGGGGGCGCCGGCTACACCTTC
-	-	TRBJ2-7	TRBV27	CASSLSMDPYEQYF	TGTGCCAGCAGTTTATCTATGGATCCCTACGAGCAGTACTTC
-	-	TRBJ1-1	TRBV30	CAWSKMGLSAFF	TGTGCCTGGAGTAAAATGGGGTTGTCTGCTTTCTTT
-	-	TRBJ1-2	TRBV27	CASSPGGSPRHGYTF	TGTGCCAGCAGTCCCGGCGGTTCCCCTAGGCATGGCTACACCTTC
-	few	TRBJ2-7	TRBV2	CASSDGTQRWYEQYF	TGTGCCAGCAGTGACGGGACTCAAAGGTGGTACGAGCAGTACTTC
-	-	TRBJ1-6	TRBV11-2	CASSPTGGSSPLHF	TGTGCCAGCAGCCCAACAGGAGGTAGTTCACCCCTCCACTTT
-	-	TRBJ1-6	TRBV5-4	CASSWRGSPSPLHF	TGTGCCAGCAGCTGGAGGGGGTCCCCTTCACCCCTCCACTTT
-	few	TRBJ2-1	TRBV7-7	CASSFYGGHEQFF	TGTGCCAGCAGCTTTTACGGGGGCCATGAGCAGTTCTTC
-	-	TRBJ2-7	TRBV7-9	CASSAIFYEQYF	TGTGCCAGCAGCGCCATATTCTACGAGCAGTACTTC
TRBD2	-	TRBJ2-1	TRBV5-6	CASSPAVGGGGLPPFF	TGTGCCAGCAGCCCCGCGGTCGGTGGCGGGGGGTTACCCCCGTTCTTC
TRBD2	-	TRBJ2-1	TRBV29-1	CSVALGGGQGVFF	TGCAGCGTTGCACTTGGCGGGGGGCAGGGCGTCTTCTTC
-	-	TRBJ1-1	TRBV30	CAWRSLRETEAFF	TGTGCCTGGAGAAGTCTGCGAGAAACTGAAGCTTTCTTT
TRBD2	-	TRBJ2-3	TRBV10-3	CASSEMGGGPTDTQYF	TGTGCCAGCAGTGAAATGGGCGGGGGACCCACAGATACGCAGTATTTT
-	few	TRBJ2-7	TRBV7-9	CASSLAQGLSYEQYF	TGTGCCAGCAGCTTAGCGCAGGGCCTGTCGTACGAGCAGTACTTC
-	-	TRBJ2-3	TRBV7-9	CASSLDSRETQYF	TGTGCCAGCAGCTTAGACTCCCGGGAGACGCAGTATTTT
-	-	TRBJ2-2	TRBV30	CAAWGLPNTGELFF	TGTGCTGCCTGGGGCCTTCCGAACACCGGGGAGCTGTTTTTT
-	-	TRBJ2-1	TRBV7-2	CASSLAGSMDNEQFF	TGTGCCAGCAGCTTAGCAGGGAGTATGGACAATGAGCAGTTCTTC
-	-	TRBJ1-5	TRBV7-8	CASSLPGLGQPQHF	TGTGCCAGCAGCTTACCCGGTCTGGGTCAGCCCCAGCATTTT
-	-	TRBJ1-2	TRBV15	CATSLGGMGYTF	TGTGCCACCTCTCTCGGTGGGATGGGCTACACCTTC
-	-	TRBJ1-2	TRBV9	CASSVAGSANGYTF	TGTGCCAGCAGCGTAGCTGGGTCAGCTAATGGCTACACCTTC
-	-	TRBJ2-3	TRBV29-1	CSVYSADTQYF	TGCAGCGTTTACAGCGCAGATACGCAGTATTTT
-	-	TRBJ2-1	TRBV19	CASSPDGYNEQFF	TGTGCCAGTAGCCCGGACGGCTACAATGAGCAGTTCTTC
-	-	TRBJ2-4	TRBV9	CASSAPGHERHIQYF	TGTGCCAGCAGCGCTCCGGGTCATGAAAGGCACATTCAGTACTTC
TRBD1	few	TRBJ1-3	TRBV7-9	CASSGKRDRAHPGNTIYF	TGTGCCAGCAGCGGGAAACGGGACAGAGCCCACCCTGGAAACACCATATATTTT
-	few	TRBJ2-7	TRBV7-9	CASSSSLGVYEQYF	TGTGCCAGCAGCTCGAGTCTAGGCGTCTACGAGCAGTACTTC
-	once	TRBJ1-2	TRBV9	CASSVEQGDGYTF	TGTGCCAGCAGCGTAGAACAGGGAGATGGCTACACCTTC
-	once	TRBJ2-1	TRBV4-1	CASSQVGIHNEQFF	TGCGCCAGCAGCCAAGTGGGCATTCACAATGAGCAGTTCTTC
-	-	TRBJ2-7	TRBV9	CASSVGGDSSYEQYF	TGTGCCAGCAGCGTAGGGGGGGACAGCTCCTACGAGCAGTACTTC
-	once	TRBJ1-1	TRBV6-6	CASSYPTTNMNTEAFF	TGTGCCAGCAGTTACCCCACCACAAACATGAACACTGAAGCTTTCTTT
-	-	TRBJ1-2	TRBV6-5	CASSYPLGGGYTF	TGTGCCAGCAGTTACCCCCTGGGGGGCGGCTACACCTTC
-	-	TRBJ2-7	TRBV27	CASSLSQVYDEQYF	TGTGCCAGCAGTTTATCCCAGGTATACGATGAGCAGTACTTC
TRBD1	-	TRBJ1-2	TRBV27	CASSFRQGVDGYTF	TGTGCCAGCAGTTTCCGACAGGGGGTGGATGGCTACACCTTC
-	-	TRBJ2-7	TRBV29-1	CSVKTGYSYEQYF	TGCAGCGTAAAGACAGGTTACAGCTACGAGCAGTACTTC
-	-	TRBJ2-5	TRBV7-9	CASSSGLLKETQYF	TGTGCCAGCAGCTCGGGACTTCTAAAAGAGACCCAGTACTTC
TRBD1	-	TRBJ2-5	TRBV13	CASSERDRAREETQYF	TGTGCCAGCAGCGAACGGGACAGGGCGAGGGAAGAGACCCAGTACTTC
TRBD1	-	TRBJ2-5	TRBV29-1	CSVEMDGQGNSQETQYF	TGCAGCGTTGAGATGGATGGACAGGGTAATTCGCAAGAGACCCAGTACTTC
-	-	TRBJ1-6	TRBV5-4	CASSLVGRNSPLHF	TGTGCCAGCAGCTTAGTAGGGAGGAATTCACCCCTCCACTTT
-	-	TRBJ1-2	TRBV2	CATARGGGYTF	TGTGCCACCGCCCGGGGGGGCGGCTACACCTTC
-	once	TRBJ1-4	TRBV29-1	CSVGAGLNEKLFF	TGCAGCGTTGGGGCAGGGCTGAATGAAAAACTGTTTTTT
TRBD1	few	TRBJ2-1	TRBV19	CASSPGQGGMNEQFF	TGTGCCAGTAGTCCGGGACAGGGGGGAATGAATGAGCAGTTCTTC
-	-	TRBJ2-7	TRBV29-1	CSARTGQSYEQYF	TGCAGCGCCAGGACGGGGCAATCCTACGAGCAGTACTTC
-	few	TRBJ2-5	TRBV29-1	CSVDPGEETQYF	TGCAGCGTTGACCCAGGGGAAGAGACCCAGTACTTC
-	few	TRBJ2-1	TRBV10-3	CAISGPLNEQFF	TGTGCCATCAGTGGACCTTTAAATGAGCAGTTCTTC
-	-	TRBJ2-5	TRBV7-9	CASSQDREQETQYF	TGTGCCAGCAGCCAGGACAGAGAACAAGAGACCCAGTACTTC
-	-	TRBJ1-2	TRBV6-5	CASTPEGNYGYTF	TGTGCCAGCACCCCCGAGGGGAACTATGGCTACACCTTC
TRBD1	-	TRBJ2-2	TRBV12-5	CASVPGQGDGELFF	TGTGCTAGTGTCCCGGGACAGGGGGACGGGGAGCTGTTTTTT
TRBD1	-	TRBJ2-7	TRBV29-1	CSVEEGTGGEQYF	TGCAGCGTTGAAGAGGGGACAGGGGGCGAGCAGTACTTC
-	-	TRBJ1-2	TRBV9	CASSEAGGMSYTF	TGTGCCAGCAGCGAGGCCGGGGGAATGAGCTACACCTTC
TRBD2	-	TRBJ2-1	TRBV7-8	CASSYPGLEQFF	TGTGCCAGCAGCTACCCGGGACTAGAGCAGTTCTTC
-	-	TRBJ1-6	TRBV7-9	CAAEGGGSPLHF	TGTGCCGCCGAAGGAGGGGGTTCACCCCTCCACTTT
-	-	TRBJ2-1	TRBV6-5	CASSYGETTNEQFF	TGTGCCAGCAGTTACGGGGAGACCACCAATGAGCAGTTCTTC
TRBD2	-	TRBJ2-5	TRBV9	CASSAGTRQETQYF	TGTGCCAGCAGCGCCGGGACTAGGCAAGAGACCCAGTACTTC